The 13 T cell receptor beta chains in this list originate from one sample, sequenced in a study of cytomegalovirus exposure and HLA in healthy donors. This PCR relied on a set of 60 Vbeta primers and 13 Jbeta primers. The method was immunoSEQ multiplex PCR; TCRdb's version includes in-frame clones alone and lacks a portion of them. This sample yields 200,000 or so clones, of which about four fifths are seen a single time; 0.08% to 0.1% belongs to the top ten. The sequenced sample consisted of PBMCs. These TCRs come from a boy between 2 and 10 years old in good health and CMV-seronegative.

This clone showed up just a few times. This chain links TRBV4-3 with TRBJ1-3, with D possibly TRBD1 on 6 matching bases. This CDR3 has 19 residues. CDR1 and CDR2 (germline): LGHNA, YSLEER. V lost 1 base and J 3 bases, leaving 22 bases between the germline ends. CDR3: CASSQVWAKTGSFGNTIYF. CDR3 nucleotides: TGCGCCAGCAGCCAAGTTTGGGCTAAAACAGGGTCCTTTGGAAACACCATATATTTT.

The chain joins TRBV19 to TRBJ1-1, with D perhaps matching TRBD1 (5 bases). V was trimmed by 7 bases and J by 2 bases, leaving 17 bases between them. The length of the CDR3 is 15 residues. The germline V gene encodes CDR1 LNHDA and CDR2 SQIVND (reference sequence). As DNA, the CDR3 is TGTGCCAGTAAAAAGATCTCCAGGGATAACACTGAAGCTTTCTTT. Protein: CASKKISRDNTEAFF.

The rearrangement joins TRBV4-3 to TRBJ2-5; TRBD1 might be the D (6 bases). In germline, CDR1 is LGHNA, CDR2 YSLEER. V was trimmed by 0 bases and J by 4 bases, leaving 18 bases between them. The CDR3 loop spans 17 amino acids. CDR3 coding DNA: TGCGCCAGCAGCCAAGATTTAAAGGGGGTTCTGAGAGAGACCCAGTACTTC. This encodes CASSQDLKGVLRETQYF.

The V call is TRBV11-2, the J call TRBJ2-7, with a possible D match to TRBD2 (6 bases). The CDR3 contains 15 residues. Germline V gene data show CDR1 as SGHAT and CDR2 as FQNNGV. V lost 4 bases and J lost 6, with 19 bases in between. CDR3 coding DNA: TGTGCCAGCAGCTCTTTGTGGAGGGAGCGCACCGAGCAGTACTTC. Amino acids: CASSSLWRERTEQYF.

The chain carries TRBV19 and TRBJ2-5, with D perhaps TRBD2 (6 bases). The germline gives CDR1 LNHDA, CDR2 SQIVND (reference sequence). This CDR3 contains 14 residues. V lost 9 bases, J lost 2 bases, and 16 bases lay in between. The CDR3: CASGRRDSQETQYF. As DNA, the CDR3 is TGTGCCAGCGGGCGCCGGGACTCACAAGAGACCCAGTACTTC.

CDR3 region: CASSSPEVAGGDNEQFF. In DNA form, the CDR3 reads TGTGCCAGCAGCTCACCTGAAGTGGCGGGGGGGGACAATGAGCAGTTCTTC. The chain recombines TRBV7-3 with TRBJ2-1; 9 nucleotides align to TRBD2. V lost 4 bases and J lost 5; bases outside the gene matches: 12. Germline V lookup: CDR1 SGHTA, CDR2 FQGTGA. CDR3 size: 17 residues.

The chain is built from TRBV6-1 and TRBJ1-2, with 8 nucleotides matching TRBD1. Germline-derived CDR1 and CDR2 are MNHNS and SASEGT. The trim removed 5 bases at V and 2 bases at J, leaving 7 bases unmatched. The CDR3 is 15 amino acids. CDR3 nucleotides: TGTGCCAGCAGTATACGGACAGGGAGGAACTATGGCTACACCTTC. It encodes CASSIRTGRNYGYTF.

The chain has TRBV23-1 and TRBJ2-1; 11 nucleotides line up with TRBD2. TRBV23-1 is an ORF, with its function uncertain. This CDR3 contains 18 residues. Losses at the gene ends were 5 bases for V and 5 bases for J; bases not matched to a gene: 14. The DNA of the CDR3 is TGCGCCAGCAGTTACCGTAGAGGACTAGCGGGTTATCACAATGAGCAGTTCTTC. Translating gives CASSYRRGLAGYHNEQFF.

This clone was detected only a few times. CDR3 sequence reads: CASSPGSPGYTF. The CDR3 nucleotides read TGTGCCAGCAGCCCCGGGTCCCCTGGCTACACCTTC. This chain joins TRBV7-9 and TRBJ1-2, with D unclear. Deletions cut 5 bases from V and 7 bases from J, with 11 bases between. Per the germline V gene, CDR1 is SEHNR and CDR2 is FQNEAQ (reference sequence). The CDR3 is 12 residues long.

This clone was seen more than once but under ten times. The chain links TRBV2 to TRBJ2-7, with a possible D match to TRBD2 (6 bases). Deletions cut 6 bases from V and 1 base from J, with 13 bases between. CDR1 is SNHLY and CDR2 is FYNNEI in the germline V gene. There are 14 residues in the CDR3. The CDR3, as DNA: TGTGCCAGCAGGTGGGGGGTGTCATCCTACGAGCAGTACTTC. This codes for CASRWGVSSYEQYF.

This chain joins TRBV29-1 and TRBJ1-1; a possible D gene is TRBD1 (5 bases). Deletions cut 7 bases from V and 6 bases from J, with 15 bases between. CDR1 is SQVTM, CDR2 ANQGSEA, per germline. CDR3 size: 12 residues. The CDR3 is CSAGGQGAEAFF. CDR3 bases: TGCAGCGCCGGGGGTCAGGGCGCTGAAGCTTTCTTT.

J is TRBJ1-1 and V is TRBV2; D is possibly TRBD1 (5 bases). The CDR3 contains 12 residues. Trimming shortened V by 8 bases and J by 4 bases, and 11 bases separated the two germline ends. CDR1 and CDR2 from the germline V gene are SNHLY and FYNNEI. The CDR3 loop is CASGEGLTEAFF. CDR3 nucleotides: TGTGCCAGCGGGGAGGGGCTCACTGAAGCTTTCTTT.

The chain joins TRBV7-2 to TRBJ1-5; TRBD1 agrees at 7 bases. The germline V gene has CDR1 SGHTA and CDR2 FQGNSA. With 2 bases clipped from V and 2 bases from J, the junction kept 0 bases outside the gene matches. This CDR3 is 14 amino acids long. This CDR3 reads CASSLTGGNQPQHF. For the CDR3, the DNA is TGTGCCAGCAGCTTAACAGGGGGCAATCAGCCCCAGCATTTT.